These T cell receptor beta chains were read from a single sample in a study of cytomegalovirus exposure and HLA in healthy donors. Libraries were prepared by immunoSEQ multiplex PCR; TCRdb keeps only in-frame clonotypes and omits some of them. The sample yields some 350,000 clones, 75% to 90% seen once. Sequenced material: PBMCs. The receptors come from a woman between 25 and 40 years old in good health and CMV-seropositive. Each CDR3 is given without its conserved first and last residue. The order of the fields is V gene, CDR3 protein.

V: TRBV9
CDR3: ASSGTRRGIYGYT

V: TRBV5-6
CDR3: ASSTGYNNQPQH

V: TRBV7-2
CDR3: ASSRQEGPYNEQF

V: TRBV27
CDR3: ASSFAGSQETQY

V: TRBV7-8
CDR3: ASSIADRNQPQH

V: TRBV29-1
CDR3: SVGATLDPDQSNEQF

V: TRBV9
CDR3: ASSASEANYGYT

V: TRBV19
CDR3: ASSPGTVYEQY

V: TRBV7-3
CDR3: ASSLNSGSGSYEQY

V: TRBV7-9
CDR3: ASSFGAGEQF

V: TRBV29-1
CDR3: SVDWAEDYGYT

V: TRBV5-1
CDR3: ASSRTGDEQF

V: TRBV15
CDR3: ATSRAGLGHSPLH

V: TRBV2
CDR3: ASSVLGSSYNEQF

V: TRBV4-1
CDR3: ASSHTRGGDEQY

V: TRBV4-3
CDR3: ASSQDRTSGSYNEQF

V: TRBV2
CDR3: ASRVAGGSYNEQF

V: TRBV6-5
CDR3: ASSYSPIGRTEAF

V: TRBV11-2
CDR3: ASSLVTGRDEQY

V: TRBV29-1
CDR3: SVATSGDYEQY